Listed below are T cell receptor beta chains from one sample, sequenced in a study of cytomegalovirus exposure and HLA in healthy donors. Sequencing used immunoSEQ multiplex PCR; TCRdb keeps in-frame clones, though not all of them. The sample includes about 98,000 clones, over 60% of them seen just once. Sequencing input: PBMCs. These receptors originate from a human donor in good health. CDR3s include the opening cysteine and the closing phenylalanine or tryptophan. The D gene is left open where the match is weak. Part of the rows lack a size; the others show once, few, many or a class for expanded clones.

V gene	D gene	J gene	clone size	CDR3 protein	CDR3 DNA
TRBV19	-	TRBJ2-6	-	CASSLIRGAGANVLTF	TGTGCCAGTAGTCTGATTCGGGGTGCTGGGGCCAACGTCCTGACTTTC
TRBV6-5	TRBD1	TRBJ2-7	once	CASSRGGTGPYEQYF	TGTGCCAGCTCCCGCGGAGGGACAGGCCCCTACGAGCAGTACTTC
TRBV5-1	TRBD1	TRBJ1-1	-	CASRPQGAYTEAFF	TGCGCCAGCAGACCACAGGGGGCGTACACTGAAGCTTTCTTT
TRBV11-2	-	TRBJ2-3	few	CASSKQLADTQYF	TGTGCCAGCAGCAAACAGCTAGCGGATACGCAGTATTTT
TRBV11-3	TRBD1	TRBJ2-1	-	CASSPSGTGFFGEQFF	TGTGCCAGCAGCCCTTCCGGGACAGGGTTCTTCGGTGAGCAGTTCTTC
TRBV7-9	TRBD2	TRBJ2-7	-	CASSLGLLAGAEQYF	TGTGCCAGCAGCTTAGGGCTACTAGCGGGAGCCGAGCAGTACTTC
TRBV19	TRBD2	TRBJ2-1	-	CASSIEGAGRYNNEQFF	TGTGCCAGTAGTATAGAGGGAGCGGGGAGGTATAACAATGAGCAGTTCTTC
TRBV27	TRBD2	TRBJ2-7	-	CASSPAGTSGRLGYEQYF	TGTGCCAGCAGTCCGGCCGGGACTAGCGGGAGGTTGGGCTACGAGCAGTACTTC
TRBV6-5	-	TRBJ2-2	-	CASSDRNTGELFF	TGTGCCAGTTCGGACAGGAACACCGGGGAGCTGTTTTTT
TRBV9	TRBD2	TRBJ2-7	-	CASSPQLAGVGEQYF	TGTGCCAGCAGCCCCCAACTAGCGGGGGTCGGGGAGCAGTACTTC
TRBV7-9	TRBD1	TRBJ2-1	-	CASSQTGLGEQFF	TGTGCCAGCAGCCAGACAGGGTTGGGTGAGCAGTTCTTC
TRBV2	TRBD2	TRBJ2-6	-	CASSEAGLAGGSSGANVLTF	TGTGCCAGCAGTGAAGCGGGGCTAGCGGGGGGGAGCTCTGGGGCCAACGTCCTGACTTTC
TRBV4-3	-	TRBJ2-1	-	CASSQGVVPNEQFF	TGCGCCAGCAGCCAAGGAGTAGTTCCCAATGAGCAGTTCTTC